Below are 28 T cell receptor beta chains sequenced from a single sample in a study of blood T cell repertoires in COVID-19 (TCRdb year 2020). The method behind the library was the immunoSEQ multiplex PCR assay. TCRdb took over this immuneACCESS table, retaining in-frame rearrangements with V and J assigned. Such tables are incomplete; in checked studies, under half of the missing clones stem from an unresolved V gene, and the remainder is unexplained. The table for this sample lists 390,000 or so clones; around 83% of them were counted only once. Around 5.1% of the sample rests with the top ten. The specimen was PBMCs or T cells enriched from blood (not recorded which). These receptors all come from a woman aged 45-65 years who had recovered from COVID-19.

The genes are TRBV4-1 and TRBJ2-5; perhaps TRBD1 as D (5 bases). The CDR3 runs to 18 residues. Germline CDR1 is MGHRA and CDR2 is YSYEKL. Between the trimmed V and J ends, which lost 0 bases and 0 bases, there was a span of 17 bases. The CDR3 sequence: CASSQDQFGSGYQETQYF. CDR3 DNA sequence: TGCGCCAGCAGCCAAGATCAGTTTGGGTCAGGGTACCAAGAGACCCAGTACTTC.

A note on this clone: One junction end does not reproduce the germline sequence, and a read error may be involved. The J gene is TRBJ1-1, the V gene TRBV6-1; TRBD1 might be the D (5 bases). The CDR3 length is 13 residues. Germline CDR1 reads MNHNS; CDR2 reads SASEGT. CDR3 amino acids: CASREGRGTEAFF. CDR3 sequence (DNA): TGTGCCAGCAGGGAAGGAAGGGGCACTGAAGCTTTCTTT.

This clone was observed a handful of times. The rearrangement links TRBV29-1 to TRBJ1-2, with 7 bases matching TRBD1. Germline lookup yields CDR1 SQVTM and CDR2 ANQGSEA. The CDR3 covers 13 residues. The J segment lost 1 base and the V segment lost 7 bases, leaving 6 bases of the junction unmatched. The CDR3 DNA is TGCAGCGCGTCAGGGGGAAATAACTATGGCTACACCTTC. The encoded protein is CSASGGNNYGYTF.

This clone was found once. The rearrangement uses TRBV5-1 and TRBJ2-2, with D maybe TRBD1 (5 bases). Germline V gene data show CDR1 as SGHRS and CDR2 as YFSETQ. The CDR3 is made up of 15 amino acids. Trimming removed 5 bases from V and 4 bases from J, with 15 bases in between. The CDR3 protein is CASRPPGLGTGELFF. The CDR3 coding sequence is TGCGCCAGCAGACCCCCAGGGTTGGGCACCGGGGAGCTGTTTTTT.

The chain is built from TRBV19 and TRBJ1-2; 8 positions match TRBD1. CDR3 size: 15 residues. Losses at the gene ends were 7 bases for V and 1 base for J; bases not matched to a gene: 8. Germline V lookup: CDR1 LNHDA, CDR2 SQIVND (reference sequence). CDR3 region: CASTPQGAYNYGYTF. Written as DNA, the CDR3 is TGTGCCAGTACCCCCCAGGGGGCTTATAACTATGGCTACACCTTC.

As concerns this clone: The same CDR3 arises from other DNA sequences in this sample as well. The chain carries TRBV5-1 and TRBJ1-1, with no clear D. The CDR3 totals 14 residues. Germline values: CDR1 SGHRS, CDR2 YFSETQ. V lost 0 bases and J 0 bases, leaving 6 bases between the germline ends. The CDR3 DNA sequence: TGCGCCAGCAGCTTGGCCCAGGTGAACACTGAAGCTTTCTTT. Translation gives CASSLAQVNTEAFF.

The rearrangement links TRBV18 to TRBJ2-5; D ambiguous. V was pared by 4 bases and J by 0 bases, with 12 bases between. CDR3 size: 15 residues. CDR1 is KGHSH and CDR2 is LQKENI in the germline V gene. The CDR3 coding sequence is TGTGCCAGCTCACTGCTCTCTGCGTACCAAGAGACCCAGTACTTC. This translates into CASSLLSAYQETQYF.

This clone has just a few counts. The CDR3, as DNA: TGTGCCAGCAGCTTGCGGGGGGCCCCACCCTACGAGCAGTACTTC. Its translation: CASSLRGAPPYEQYF. V gene TRBV5-4 combines with J gene TRBJ2-7; perhaps TRBD2 as D (7 bases). The CDR3 totals 15 residues. Germline loops: CDR1 SGHNT, CDR2 YYREEE (reference sequence). V was trimmed by 1 base and J by 2 bases, leaving 13 bases between them.

The chain joins TRBV13 to TRBJ2-1; 14 positions match TRBD2. Germline values: CDR1 PRHDT, CDR2 FYEKMQ (reference sequence). Trimming took 7 bases from V and 0 from J; bases not matched to a gene: 23. CDR3 length equals 23 residues. CDR3 coding DNA: TGTGCCAGCACCCCGGACAGGGGAAGGGTCCGACTAGCGGGAGGGGACTCCTACAATGAGCAGTTCTTC. It codes for CASTPDRGRVRLAGGDSYNEQFF.

This chain joins TRBV2 and TRBJ1-6, with D unresolved. Germline CDR1 and CDR2: SNHLY and FYNNEI. This CDR3 is built from 14 residues. Trimming took off 6 bases at V and 6 bases at J, with 12 bases between the two ends. In DNA, the CDR3 is TGTGCCAGCAGGACGGGGTATCGTAATTCACCCCTCCACTTT. This translates into CASRTGYRNSPLHF.

The gene calls are TRBV3-1 (or the pseudogene TRBV3-2) and TRBJ2-1; a weak D match, TRBD1 (5 bases). V dropped 0 bases and J dropped 5 bases, with 11 bases sitting between them. Germline V gene data show CDR1 as LGHDT and CDR2 as YNNKEL (reference sequence). The CDR3 is made up of 15 amino acids. CDR3 sequence: CASSQDPTANNEQFF. The CDR3 coding sequence is TGTGCCAGCAGCCAAGATCCGACAGCGAACAATGAGCAGTTCTTC.

This clone was picked up a small number of times. The chain employs TRBV7-9 and TRBJ1-2; tentative D call: TRBD1 (6 bases). CDR3 length: 15 residues. Trimming took off 1 base at V and 4 bases at J, with 13 bases between the two ends. Germline lookup yields CDR1 SEHNR and CDR2 FQNEAQ (reference sequence). The CDR3 DNA reads as TGTGCCAGCAGCTTAGGCCAGGGGAGTAGCTATGGCTACACCTTC. Amino acids: CASSLGQGSSYGYTF.

The chain has TRBV7-3 and TRBJ2-3; 7 bases line up with TRBD2. Germline values: CDR1 SGHTA, CDR2 FQGTGA. The V gene end was trimmed by 2 bases and the J gene end by 5 bases; junction bases not matched to a gene: 7. This CDR3 spans 15 amino acids. The CDR3 spells CASSLYGGSGDTQYF. The CDR3 region has the DNA TGTGCCAGCAGCTTATACGGGGGGAGTGGAGATACGCAGTATTTT.

The J gene is TRBJ2-7, the V gene TRBV5-1; 11 bases agree with TRBD2. The length of the CDR3 is 16 residues. Germline assignment: CDR1 SGHRS and CDR2 YFSETQ. V lost 0 bases, J lost 3 bases, and 5 bases stayed unmatched. The CDR3 reads CASSLGLAGRYYEQYF. The CDR3, as DNA: TGCGCCAGCAGCTTGGGACTAGCGGGGAGATACTACGAGCAGTACTTC.

The chain carries TRBV11-3 and TRBJ1-1; TRBD1 matches at 7 bases. V was pared by 10 bases and J by 3 bases, with 8 bases of the junction left unmatched. Per the germline V gene, CDR1 is SGHNT and CDR2 is YENEEA. There are 13 residues in the CDR3. CDR3 sequence: CATGAGGHTEAFF. The DNA of the CDR3 is TGTGCCACAGGGGCAGGGGGGCACACTGAAGCTTTCTTT.

The rearrangement links TRBV4-3 to TRBJ2-7; 9 bases map to TRBD2. V lost 4 bases to trimming and J lost 5 bases; unmatched junction nucleotides: 9. Looked up from germline, CDR1 is LGHNA and CDR2 is YSLEER. The CDR3 has 15 residues. In DNA form, the CDR3 reads TGCGCCAGCAGCCTTTTTAATAGCGGGGGCCACGAGCAGTACTTC. Protein product: CASSLFNSGGHEQYF.

This clone was counted a few times. The J gene is TRBJ1-3, the V gene TRBV27; weak D call: TRBD1 (5 bases). CDR3 size: 15 residues. Germline CDR1 MNHEY, CDR2 SMNVEV (reference sequence). V lost 3 bases, J lost 1 base, and 10 bases lay in between. The CDR3 reads CASSLFPGSGNTIYF. CDR3 sequence (DNA): TGTGCCAGCAGTTTGTTTCCAGGGTCTGGAAACACCATATATTTT.

This clone appeared once. This chain links TRBV5-1 with TRBJ1-3; D unresolved. The CDR3 is 13 amino acids. Germline CDR1 reads SGHRS; CDR2 reads YFSETQ. Between the trimmed V and J ends, which lost 3 bases and 8 bases, there was a span of 12 bases. In nucleotides, the CDR3 is TGCGCCAGCAGCTCGGACTTATCGGACACCATATATTTT. It specifies CASSSDLSDTIYF.

The gene calls are TRBV24-1 and TRBJ2-3; 7 nucleotides line up with TRBD2. Germline CDR1 and CDR2: KGHDR and SFDVKD. V was pared by 9 bases and J by 6 bases, with 11 bases of the junction left unmatched. The CDR3 spans 14 residues. CDR3 bases: TGTGCCACCGCGGCTAGCGGTAGGATGGATACGCAGTATTTT. Protein sequence: CATAASGRMDTQYF.

This chain joins TRBV2 and TRBJ2-1; D gene unclear. Trimming removed 9 bases at V and 0 bases at J, with 9 bases between. This CDR3 is 13 amino acids long. Per the germline V gene, CDR1 is SNHLY and CDR2 is FYNNEI. CDR3 sequence reads: CASFYFSYNEQFF. The CDR3 region has the DNA TGTGCCAGTTTCTATTTCTCCTACAATGAGCAGTTCTTC.

The V call is TRBV29-1, the J call TRBJ2-5; TRBD2 matches at 12 bases. Trimming took 3 bases from V and 5 from J; bases not matched to a gene: 13. This CDR3 is built from 17 residues. The germline V gene has CDR1 SQVTM and CDR2 ANQGSEA. CDR3 DNA sequence: TGCAGCGTTGAGATCGCCCGACTAGCGGGGGATCGGGAGACCCAGTACTTC. Protein sequence: CSVEIARLAGDRETQYF.

The chain is built from TRBV11-3 and TRBJ1-1, with D possibly matching TRBD1 (5 bases). This CDR3 has 14 amino acids. V shed 4 bases and J shed 1 base, with 10 bases lying between them. Germline V lookup: CDR1 SGHNT, CDR2 YENEEA. CDR3 bases: TGTGCCAGCAGCTCACGGGGGTCGAACACTGAAGCTTTCTTT. Its translation is CASSSRGSNTEAFF.

V usage is TRBV2 and J usage is TRBJ2-3; TRBD2 agrees at 14 bases. The CDR3 extends over 17 amino acids. V shed 6 bases and J 2 bases; nucleotides not matched to a gene: 7. Germline assignment: CDR1 SNHLY and CDR2 FYNNEI. CDR3 residues: CASSGTSGRLDTDTQYF. CDR3 sequence (DNA): TGTGCCAGCAGCGGGACTAGCGGGAGATTAGACACAGATACGCAGTATTTT.

Note on this clone: The sample carries other DNA sequences with the same CDR3. The rearrangement uses TRBV2 and TRBJ2-1, with 9 bases matching TRBD2. Germline-derived CDR1 and CDR2 are SNHLY and FYNNEI. Trimming removed 6 bases from V and 1 base from J; junction bases left unmatched: 4. The CDR3 consists of 15 residues. The CDR3: CASRRTSGSYNEQFF. In DNA form, the CDR3 reads TGTGCCAGCAGGAGAACTAGCGGGTCCTACAATGAGCAGTTCTTC.

This chain joins TRBV18 and TRBJ2-7, with 10 positions matching TRBD2. Germline loops: CDR1 KGHSH, CDR2 LQKENI. The CDR3 consists of 15 residues. J lost 5 bases, V lost 4 bases, and 8 bases had no gene match. The DNA of the CDR3 is TGTGCCAGCTCACTCTTCACCGGGACTAGCGACGAGCAGTACTTC. Its translation is CASSLFTGTSDEQYF.

Ten or more counts support this clone. The rearrangement links TRBV3-1 (or the pseudogene TRBV3-2) to TRBJ1-2, with a weak D call TRBD1 (5 bases). Germline V gives CDR1 LGHDT, CDR2 YNNKEL (reference sequence). V lost 4 bases and J 8 bases, leaving 14 bases between the germline ends. This CDR3 spans 13 amino acids. The CDR3: CASSPSGDRGYTF. CDR3 in DNA: TGTGCCAGCAGCCCGTCGGGGGATCGGGGCTACACCTTC.

This chain joins TRBV5-5 and TRBJ1-1; D not certain. Germline V gives CDR1 SGHKS, CDR2 YYEKEE (reference sequence). Trimming left V 0 bases short and J 3 bases short, with 12 bases between. This CDR3 region has 15 residues. CDR3 amino acids: CASSLAPGLDTEAFF. CDR3 DNA sequence: TGTGCCAGCAGCTTGGCCCCGGGGTTGGACACTGAAGCTTTCTTT.

As DNA, the CDR3 is TGTGCCTGGAGCAAATCGGGAGGCGGGATCTACGAGCAGTACTTC. Translated: CAWSKSGGGIYEQYF. V gene TRBV30 combines with J gene TRBJ2-7; 7 bases fit TRBD2. The CDR3 has 15 amino acids. In germline, CDR1 is GTSNPN, CDR2 SVGIG (reference sequence). The V segment lost 3 bases and the J segment 3 bases; nucleotides outside the gene matches: 11.